The 8 T cell receptor beta chains below were found in one sample sequenced in a study of OX40 agonist ivuxolimab in advanced cancers. Sequencing was performed with immunoSEQ multiplex PCR; in TCRdb, only in-frame clones are kept and a portion is missing. Among roughly 90,000 clones, roughly 93% were seen once, and the ten largest hold under 0.35%. Sequenced here: CD4+ or CD8+ T cells sorted from blood, sampled in a trial of the OX40 agonist ivuxolimab. Every receptor here comes from an adult with an advanced solid tumor such as melanoma, head and neck, liver or kidney cancer.

The chain joins TRBV7-9 to TRBJ2-1; 7 nucleotides agree with TRBD2. Germline loops: CDR1 SEHNR, CDR2 FQNEAQ (reference sequence). The CDR3 loop spans 12 amino acids. V lost 5 bases and J lost 9; bases outside the gene matches: 4. This CDR3 is CASSLGEGEQFF. The CDR3 bases are TGTGCCAGCAGCCTTGGGGAGGGTGAGCAGTTCTTC.

The chain joins TRBV7-9 to TRBJ2-1, with D tentatively TRBD1 (8 bases). V lost 1 base, J lost 13 bases, and 29 bases lay in between. CDR1 is SEHNR, CDR2 FQNEAQ, per germline (reference sequence). The CDR3 is 18 residues long. The CDR3 here is CASSLEQGARLARGQQFF. The CDR3 nucleotides read TGTGCCAGCAGCTTAGAGCAGGGGGCTCGACTAGCCCGGGGGCAACAGTTCTTC.

This chain's CDR3 is CASSRQATGSYNEQFF. The CDR3 DNA is TGTGCCAGCAGTCGCCAGGCGACAGGGTCCTACAATGAGCAGTTCTTC. The chain uses TRBV7-2 and TRBJ2-1, with TRBD1 identical over 7 bases. V lost 6 bases, J lost 1 base, and 9 bases stayed unmatched. The germline CDR1 and CDR2 sequences are SGHTA and FQGNSA. The CDR3 spans 16 residues. The complete variable domain, with remaining parts taken from reference TRBV7-2 and TRBJ2-1, reads GAGVSQSPSNKVTEKGKDVELRCDPISGHTALYWYRQSLGQGLEFLIYFQGNSAPDKSGLPSDRFSAERTGGSVSTLTIQRTQQEDSAVYLCASSRQATGSYNEQFFGPGTRLTVL.

The chain uses TRBV18 and TRBJ1-5, with TRBD1 as a possible D gene (5 bases). Germline lookup yields CDR1 KGHSH and CDR2 LQKENI. The CDR3 has 17 residues. Trimming cost V 2 bases and J 0 bases, with 14 bases left between them. The CDR3 coding sequence is TGTGCCAGCTCACCATTGGGGGGGGATTTTAGCAATCAGCCCCAGCATTTT. Translation gives CASSPLGGDFSNQPQHF. The full variable domain, in which reference TRBV18 and TRBJ1-5 provide the parts outside the CDR3, is NAGVMQNPRHLVRRRGQEARLRCSPMKGHSHVYWYRQLPEEGLKFMVYLQKENIIDESGMPKERFSAEFPKEGPSILRIQQVVRGDSAAYFCASSPLGGDFSNQPQHFGDGTRLSIL.

The gene calls are TRBV5-6 and TRBJ2-4; no reliable D call. V was clipped by 4 bases and J by 6 bases, with 14 bases between them. The CDR3 has 14 amino acids. In germline, CDR1 is SGHDT, CDR2 YYEEEE. The CDR3 reads CASSPRIPPNIQYF. The CDR3 nucleotides read TGTGCCAGCAGCCCTAGGATCCCGCCAAACATTCAGTACTTC.

The V gene is TRBV7-2, the J gene TRBJ1-1; 11 bases agree with TRBD1. Germline loops: CDR1 SGHTA, CDR2 FQGNSA. The CDR3 has 15 residues. Trimming at V came to 5 bases and at J to 6 bases, leaving 8 bases not matched to a gene. For the CDR3, the DNA is TGTGCCAGCAGCACCAGGACAGGGGGCCAATCTGAAGCTTTCTTT. It translates to CASSTRTGGQSEAFF.

This clone appeared once. The V gene is TRBV18, the J gene TRBJ2-7, with D tentatively TRBD1 or TRBD2 (5 bases each). The V gene's germline CDR1 is KGHSH and CDR2 LQKENI. V lost 3 bases and J 4 bases, leaving 19 bases between the germline ends. The CDR3 spans 16 residues. In DNA form, the CDR3 reads TGTGCCAGCTCACCCCAGGAGGCCGGGGCATTTTACGAGCAGTACTTC. Translated: CASSPQEAGAFYEQYF.

A single count supports this clone. The chain carries TRBV19 and TRBJ2-6, with a weak D call TRBD1 (6 bases). Per germline, CDR1 LNHDA and CDR2 SQIVND (reference sequence). The CDR3 is 15 amino acids. V lost 10 bases, J lost 0 bases, and 13 bases lay in between. Here the CDR3 reads CATGQISSGANVLTF. The CDR3 nucleotides read TGTGCCACTGGACAGATTTCCTCTGGGGCCAACGTCCTGACTTTC.